This record looks at one T cell receptor beta chain sequence and its context. This entry is derived from a study of blood T cell repertoires in COVID-19. The wider study: COVID-19 samples from acute and convalescent phases originated in the United States, Italy and Spain.

Researchers sorted participants into cohorts using their self-reported clinical history. Individuals in the exposed group had encountered a COVID-19 case within 2 weeks preceding study entry. The authors' processing: Cell counts per sample came from amplifying reference gene primers. This table comes from immunoSEQ multiplex PCR, and its TCRdb copy is limited to in-frame clones, with some not included. From that table come the V and J calls and clone size; the DNA was used to work out D and trimming. This table holds 200,000 to 250,000 clones, 90% found once. Germline assignment: CDR1 SGHAT and CDR2 FQNNGV. The CDR3 has 14 amino acids. V was pared by 1 base and J by 1 base, with 6 bases between.

The V and J genes are TRBV11-2 and TRBJ2-3; a weak D match, TRBD2 (6 bases). The sequencing sample was made of PBMCs or T cells enriched from blood (not recorded which). The sequence was obtained from a man between 25 and 39 years old who had been exposed to COVID-19. As DNA, the CDR3 is TGTGCCAGCAGCTTAGGCGGGGGCACAGATACGCAGTATTTT. Residues: CASSLGGGTDTQYF.